These 24 T cell receptor beta chains originate from one sample sequenced in a study of patients and donors after allogeneic stem cell transplantation. MiXCR, run by TCRdb on the RT-PCR reads, gives a single entry per CDR3 protein. Of approximately 200,000 distinct CDR3 sequences listed, 38% are singletons. Source material: blood, either unsorted or a sorted T cell fraction (not recorded which). The receptors were sampled from a human donor who was either an allogeneic HSCT recipient or a stem cell or donor lymphocyte infusion donor (not recorded which). It is not recorded whose cells these are; they may come from a transplant donor.

The V and J genes are TRBV27 and TRBJ2-1, with TRBD2 matching 8 bases. Trimming at V came to 6 bases and at J to 1 base, leaving 11 bases not matched to a gene. CDR1 and CDR2 from the germline V gene are MNHEY and SMNVEV (reference sequence). The CDR3 contains 17 residues. In nucleotides, the CDR3 is TGTGCCAGCAGCCCAGCGGGGGCGTGGAGGTCCTACAATGAGCAGTTCTTC. This codes for CASSPAGAWRSYNEQFF.

The CDR3 is CASSQVTGGPSYGYTF. The CDR3 coding sequence is TGCGCCAGCAGCCAAGTCACAGGGGGCCCCAGCTATGGCTACACCTTC. This chain joins TRBV4-1 and TRBJ1-2, with 9 nucleotides matching TRBD1. The CDR3 extends over 16 amino acids. Germline V gene data show CDR1 as MGHRA and CDR2 as YSYEKL. V lost 1 base and J lost 4; bases outside the gene matches: 7.

This clonotype showed up just a few times. The chain joins TRBV7-9 to TRBJ1-1; perhaps TRBD1 as D (6 bases). The length of the CDR3 is 14 residues. The germline gives CDR1 SEHNR, CDR2 FQNEAQ (reference sequence). V lost 4 bases, J lost 5 bases, and 14 bases lay in between. The CDR3 region is CASSSQGKLTEAFF. The CDR3, as DNA: TGTGCCAGCAGCTCTCAGGGGAAATTAACTGAAGCTTTCTTT.

The chain joins TRBV9 to TRBJ2-7, with D possibly TRBD2 on 5 matching bases. The ends were cut back, 4 bases at V and 2 bases at J, with 13 bases in the middle. Per the germline V gene, CDR1 is SGDLS and CDR2 is YYNGEE. CDR3 length: 14 residues. The CDR3 reads CASSPSSSAYEQYF. The CDR3 DNA follows: TGTGCCAGCAGCCCTAGCAGTTCTGCCTACGAGCAGTACTTC.

This clonotype was counted once. This chain joins TRBV9 and TRBJ2-5, with D perhaps TRBD1 or TRBD2 (5 bases each). The CDR3 spans 14 residues. The V gene's germline CDR1 is SGDLS and CDR2 YYNGEE. V lost 0 bases, J lost 4 bases, and 10 bases lay in between. The CDR3 sequence is CASSVGPGRETQYF. The CDR3 nucleotides read TGTGCCAGCAGCGTAGGTCCAGGGAGAGAGACCCAGTACTTC.

The V call is TRBV29-1, the J call TRBJ1-1; D remains ambiguous. The V gene lost 1 base and the J gene lost 10 bases, with 13 bases spanning the gap. Germline-derived CDR1 and CDR2 are SQVTM and ANQGSEA. CDR3 length: 12 residues. CDR3 protein: CSVEAGRDGAFF. CDR3 coding DNA: TGCAGCGTTGAAGCCGGCCGTGATGGAGCTTTCTTT.

The genes are TRBV7-2 and TRBJ1-5; D is uncertain. The CDR3 totals 14 residues. Germline V lookup: CDR1 SGHTA, CDR2 FQGNSA. The germline V and J ends were trimmed by 2 bases and 2 bases, with 7 bases remaining between them. The CDR3 is CASSLFLGNQPQHF. CDR3 nucleotides: TGTGCCAGCAGCTTATTCCTTGGCAATCAGCCCCAGCATTTT.

V and J are TRBV5-1 and TRBJ1-6, with D possibly matching TRBD1 (5 bases). The V end lost 4 bases, the J end lost 9 bases, and 14 bases lay between the germline ends. Germline V gene sequence: CDR1 SGHRS, CDR2 YFSETQ. This CDR3 region has 14 residues. The CDR3 nucleotides are TGCGCCAGCAGCCCAAGGGCGACAGTTTCACCCCTCCACTTT. It translates to CASSPRATVSPLHF.

This clonotype was seen a handful of times. V usage is TRBV4-1 and J usage is TRBJ2-2; the D gene is possibly TRBD2 (6 bases). The CDR3 is 15 amino acids. The germline V gene encodes CDR1 MGHRA and CDR2 YSYEKL. The V and J ends lost 4 bases and 5 bases respectively, with 14 bases between them. The CDR3 DNA is TGCGCCAGCAGCCCTCCGGGACGGGGGACCGGGGAGCTGTTTTTT. Translating it yields CASSPPGRGTGELFF.

This clonotype was observed a few times. The rearrangement links TRBV7-9 to TRBJ1-4; 10 bases fit TRBD1. The length of the CDR3 is 15 residues. After removal of 2 bases from V and 8 bases from J, the junction contained 5 bases not matched to a gene. Germline-derived CDR1 and CDR2 are SEHNR and FQNEAQ (reference sequence). CDR3 protein: CASSLMTGGEEKLFF. The CDR3 region has the DNA TGTGCCAGCAGCTTAATGACAGGGGGCGAGGAAAAACTGTTTTTT.

The rearrangement joins TRBV3-1 to TRBJ1-2; D gene uncertain. Germline V gene data show CDR1 as LGHDT and CDR2 as YNNKEL (reference sequence). The CDR3 has 14 amino acids. Trimming shortened V by 4 bases and J by 5 bases, and 14 bases separated the two germline ends. In nucleotides, the CDR3 is TGTGCCAGCAGCCGCGGATACGCAAAGTATGGCTACACCTTC. It specifies CASSRGYAKYGYTF.

In this sample, this clonotype turned up many times. The chain combines TRBV15 with TRBJ1-5; no clear D. CDR3 size: 15 residues. Germline CDR1 reads LNHNV; CDR2 reads YYDKDF (reference sequence). Trimming pared 4 bases from V and 8 bases from J, leaving 18 bases between. CDR3 sequence: CATSTIGQDREPQHF. Written as DNA, the CDR3 is TGTGCCACCAGCACGATAGGGCAGGACCGGGAGCCCCAGCATTTT. The full variable domain, its missing parts supplied by reference TRBV15 and TRBJ1-5, is DAMVIQNPRYQVTQFGKPVTLSCSQTLNHNVMYWYQQKSSQAPKLLFHYYDKDFNNEADTPDNFQSRRPNTSFCFLDIRSPGLGDTAMYLCATSTIGQDREPQHFGDGTRLSIL.

The chain couples TRBV29-1 to TRBJ1-4; D is uncertain. The CDR3 loop spans 13 amino acids. CDR1 and CDR2 from the germline V gene are SQVTM and ANQGSEA. V was cut by 6 bases and J by 8 bases, with 16 bases left in between. The DNA for the CDR3 is TGCAGCGTCTACATTACGCTTGGGGAAAAACTGTTTTTT. This codes for CSVYITLGEKLFF.

The V and J genes are TRBV5-1 and TRBJ2-3, with D possibly TRBD1 on 6 matching bases. Trimming took 2 bases from V and 2 from J, leaving 9 bases between them. Germline loops: CDR1 SGHRS, CDR2 YFSETQ. The CDR3 has 14 residues. CDR3 protein: CASSLRQVTDTQYF. The CDR3, as DNA: TGCGCCAGCAGCTTACGACAGGTCACAGATACGCAGTATTTT.

This rearrangement joins TRBV7-9 to TRBJ1-2, with D possibly TRBD1 on 5 matching bases. With 7 bases removed from V and 2 bases from J, the gap between germline ends came to 17 bases. The V gene's germline CDR1 is SEHNR and CDR2 FQNEAQ (reference sequence). The CDR3 covers 15 residues. The CDR3 nucleotides read TGTGCCAGCAACCCTCCGGGACCGCAGAACTATGGCTACACCTTC. Amino acids: CASNPPGPQNYGYTF.

CDR3 sequence reads: CASSFLSSYNSPLHF. Here the CDR3 DNA reads TGTGCCAGCAGCTTTCTTAGCTCCTATAATTCACCCCTCCACTTT. This chain joins TRBV7-8 and TRBJ1-6, with D unresolved. Looked up from germline, CDR1 is SGHVS and CDR2 is FQNEAQ. The CDR3 is made up of 15 amino acids. Trimming stripped 3 bases from V and 0 bases from J, with 6 bases between.

This clonotype was counted ten times or more. CDR3: CASSEQGAGELFF. The CDR3, as DNA: TGTGCCAGCAGTGAACAGGGTGCCGGGGAGCTGTTTTTT. The V gene is TRBV28, the J gene TRBJ2-2; tentative D call: TRBD1 (6 bases). CDR1 is MDHEN and CDR2 is SYDVKM in the germline V gene. The V end lost 5 bases, the J end lost 6 bases, and 10 bases lay between the germline ends. CDR3 size: 13 residues.

The rearrangement links TRBV30 to TRBJ2-3; D is undetermined. Per the germline V gene, CDR1 is GTSNPN and CDR2 is SVGIG (reference sequence). V gave up 5 bases and J gave up 7 bases, with 10 bases separating them. The CDR3 totals 11 residues. CDR3 region: CAWGLGNTQYF. In DNA, the CDR3 is TGTGCCTGGGGCCTGGGGAATACGCAGTATTTT.

This clonotype was seen only a few times. This rearrangement joins TRBV12-3 or TRBV12-4 to TRBJ1-2; a possible D gene is TRBD1 (6 bases). The CDR3 contains 14 residues. Trimming took 2 bases from V and 8 from J, leaving 15 bases between them. Here the CDR3 DNA reads TGTGCCAGCAGTTTATCCAGGGGTGGGTACGGCTACACCTTC. Residues: CASSLSRGGYGYTF.

This clonotype came up a few times. The chain links TRBV20-1 to TRBJ1-5, with D possibly matching TRBD1 (6 bases). The germline V gene has CDR1 DFQATT and CDR2 SNEGSKA (reference sequence). The germline V and J ends were trimmed by 6 bases and 4 bases, with 16 bases remaining between them. The CDR3 runs 14 residues. As DNA, the CDR3 is TGCAGTGCGACACCGGGACACCCAAATCAGCCCCAGCATTTT. It codes for CSATPGHPNQPQHF.

The chain combines TRBV25-1 with TRBJ1-1; D remains unclear. Trimming stripped 5 bases from V and 4 bases from J, with 11 bases between. The CDR3 is 13 residues long. From germline, CDR1 is MGHDK and CDR2 SYGVNS. The CDR3 reads CASSLGRLTEAFF. DNA of the CDR3: TGTGCCAGCAGTTTAGGCAGGCTCACTGAAGCTTTCTTT.

This chain joins TRBV6-2 or TRBV6-3 and TRBJ1-6; D unclear. Germline CDR1 and CDR2: MNHEY and SVGEGT. Trimming removed 6 bases from V and 7 bases from J, with 22 bases in between. The CDR3 is 17 amino acids. CDR3 region: CASSPIVALRTNSPLHF. The CDR3 DNA follows: TGTGCCAGCAGCCCTATCGTGGCCCTGAGGACCAATTCACCCCTCCACTTT.

V and J are TRBV21-1 and TRBJ2-1; the D call in the table, TRBD1, was not verified against the DNA. TRBV21-1 counts as a pseudogene. The CDR3 totals 14 residues. In DNA, the CDR3 is TGTGCCAGCAGTCCTTGGGACAGGGGCCCTGAGCAGTTCTTC. It translates to CASSPWDRGPEQFF.

This clonotype was detected a few times. The chain joins TRBV27 to TRBJ1-6, with a weak D call TRBD1 (6 bases). Germline CDR1 and CDR2: MNHEY and SMNVEV (reference sequence). The CDR3 sequence is 13 residues long. V lost 5 bases and J 9 bases, leaving 11 bases between the germline ends. The CDR3 protein is CASSRQGPSPLHF. In nucleotides, the CDR3 is TGTGCCAGCAGTAGGCAGGGGCCTTCACCCCTCCACTTT.